This TCR beta chain was sequenced in a study of CD8 T cells in ankylosing spondylitis listed by TCRdb under 2017. Regarding the complete study: To find TCR variants linked to disease, the study profiled T cell receptor beta repertoires in ankylosing spondylitis patients and healthy donors. The whole study cohort included 108 healthy donors and 25 ankylosing spondylitis patients. Peripheral blood was sampled, and synovial fluid was additionally collected from ankylosing spondylitis patients.

Remarks on this clonotype: Its target antigen remains unknown. No qualities accompany the bases; no much larger clone lies one base away.

Overall study outcomes, separate from this receptor: The disease-linked clones showed a CD8+ phenotype and occurred at relatively low frequencies in peripheral blood. Some motif variants were previously reported in synovial fluid and blood of reactive arthritis patients, suggesting common disease-initiation mechanisms. Blood from ankylosing spondylitis patients appeared to be characterized by a TCR beta motif made up of about 8 highly homologous amino acid variants. Significant enrichment of the disease-linked clones was reported in matched synovial fluid samples from ankylosing spondylitis patients.

CDR1 and CDR2 are read off the germline V gene as WSHSY and SAAADI. From cysteine to phenylalanine, the CDR3 is 15 amino acids long. Only the CDR3 region is kept as DNA, spanning 45 bases read in frame from base 1. Ends trimmed: V by 7 bases, J by 8 bases; bases unmatched to a gene: 11. Sequencing used an Illumina HiSeq 2500. TCR beta libraries were prepared by quantitative 5'-RACE with molecular barcodes. The paper's data handling went like this. To identify disease-linked TCR variants, a new computational method was used, one built on a probabilistic model of VDJ rearrangement. TCRdb cleaned the public reads at Q25 with fastp, built clones with MiXCR and kept in-frame beta chains. Under each unique CDR3 protein, matching rows form one entry showing the most common genes and DNA. The V and J calls and clone size come from TCRdb's table, not from the authors' own analysis. The sample profile shows 150,000 to 200,000 distinct CDR3 sequences; under 35% of them were found once. The top ten clones comprise 4.5% to 6% of the sample.

Synovial fluid samples were matched to blood samples from the same ankylosing spondylitis patients. The chain couples TRBV10-2 to TRBJ1-6; TRBD1 agrees with 7 junctional bases. The specimen was synovial fluid, either unsorted or a sorted T cell fraction (not recorded which). This TCR was sampled from a male donor with ankylosing spondylitis. In nucleotides, the sequence is TGCGCCAGCAAGACAGGGACCCAGGGGGATTCACCCCTCCACTTT. This is translated as CASKTGTQGDSPLHF.